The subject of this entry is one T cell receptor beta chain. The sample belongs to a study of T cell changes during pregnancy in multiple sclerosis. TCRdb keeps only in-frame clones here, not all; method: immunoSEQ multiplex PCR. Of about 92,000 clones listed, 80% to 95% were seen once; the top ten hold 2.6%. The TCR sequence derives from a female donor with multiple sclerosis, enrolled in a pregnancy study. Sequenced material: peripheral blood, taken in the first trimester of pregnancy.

For the CDR3, the DNA is TGTGCCAGCATCCCTGAGGTATGGTCTGAAGCTTTCTTT. Translation gives CASIPEVWSEAFF. This chain connects TRBV28 to TRBJ1-1, with D unresolved. The germline gives CDR1 MDHEN, CDR2 SYDVKM. V lost 7 bases and J 6 bases, leaving 15 bases between the germline ends. This CDR3 is built from 13 residues.